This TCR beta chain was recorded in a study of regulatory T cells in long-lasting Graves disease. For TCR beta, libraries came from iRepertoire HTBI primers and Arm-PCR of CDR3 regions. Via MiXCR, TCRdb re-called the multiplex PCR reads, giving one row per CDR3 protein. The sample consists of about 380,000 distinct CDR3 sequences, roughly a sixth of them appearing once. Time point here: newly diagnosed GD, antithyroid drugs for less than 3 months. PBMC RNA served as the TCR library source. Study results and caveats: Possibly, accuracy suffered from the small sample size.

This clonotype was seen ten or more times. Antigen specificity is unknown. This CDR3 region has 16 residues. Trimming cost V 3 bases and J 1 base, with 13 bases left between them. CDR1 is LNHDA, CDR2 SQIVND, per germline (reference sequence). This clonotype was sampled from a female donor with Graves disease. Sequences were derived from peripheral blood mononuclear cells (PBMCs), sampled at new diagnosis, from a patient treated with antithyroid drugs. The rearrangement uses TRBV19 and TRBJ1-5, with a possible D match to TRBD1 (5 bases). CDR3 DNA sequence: TGTGCCAGTAGTATCCGGGGCGATCGAAGCAATCAGCCCCAGCATTTT. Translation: CASSIRGDRSNQPQHF.